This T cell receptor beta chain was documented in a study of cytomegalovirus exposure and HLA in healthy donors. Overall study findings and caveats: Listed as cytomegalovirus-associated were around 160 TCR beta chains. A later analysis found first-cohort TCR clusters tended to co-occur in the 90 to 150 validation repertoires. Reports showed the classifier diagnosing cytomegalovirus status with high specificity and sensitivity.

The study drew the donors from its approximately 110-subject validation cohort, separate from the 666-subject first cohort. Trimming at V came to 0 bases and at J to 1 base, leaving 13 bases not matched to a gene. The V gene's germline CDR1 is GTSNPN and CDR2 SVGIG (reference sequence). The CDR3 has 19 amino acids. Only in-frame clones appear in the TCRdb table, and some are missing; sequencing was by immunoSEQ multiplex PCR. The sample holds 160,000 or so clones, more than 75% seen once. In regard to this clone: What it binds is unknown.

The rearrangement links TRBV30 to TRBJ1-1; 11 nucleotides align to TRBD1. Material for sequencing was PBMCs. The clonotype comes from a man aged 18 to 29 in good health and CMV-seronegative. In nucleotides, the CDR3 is TGTGCCTGGAGTGTACGGTTGGGACAGGGGGGAACTTGGAACACTGAAGCTTTCTTT. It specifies CAWSVRLGQGGTWNTEAFF.